This entry describes one T cell receptor (beta chain). A much larger clone is a single base away; this may be a read error. The sample belongs to a study of molecular identifiers for immune sequencing clone quantification. TCRdb reprocessed the PCR reads with MiXCR, giving one entry per CDR3 protein. The data show about half a million distinct CDR3 sequences, around 23% seen once. Naive CD8 T cells were FACS-sorted by CD8+CD4-CCR7+CD45RA+ markers. The sequenced sample consisted of naive CD8+ T cells from blood, with Jurkat cell RNA spiked in. The subset here: FACS-sorted CD8+CD4-CCR7+CD45RA+ naive T cells. This TCR derives from a human donor in good health. Some libraries in this study had Jurkat cell RNA spiked in.

The CDR3 sequence: CGVEVWTENTEAFF. In DNA form, the CDR3 reads TGCGGCGTTGAAGTATGGACAGAGAACACTGAAGCTTTCTTT. This chain connects TRBV29-1 to TRBJ1-1; perhaps TRBD1 as D (6 bases). Germline V gene sequence: CDR1 SQVTM, CDR2 ANQGSEA. The CDR3 runs 14 residues. Full variable domain (remainder filled in from reference TRBV29-1 and TRBJ1-1): SAVISQKPSRDICQRGTSLTIQCQVDSQVTMMFWYRQQPGQSLTLIATANQGSEATYESGFVIDKFPISRPNLTFSTLTVSNMSPEDSSIYLCGVEVWTENTEAFFGQGTRLTVV.